This TCR beta chain was captured in a study of read filtering for tumor transcriptome and immune sequencing. Study-level background: Revised staging placed about 8 patients in R-ISS I, roughly 16 in II, more than five in III. Whole-transcriptome libraries were prepared after DNase treatment.

This library used approximately 0.4 ug RNA and molecular barcoded adaptors spanning alpha/delta and beta/gamma chains. MiXCR, run by TCRdb on the reads, gives a single entry per CDR3 protein. The repertoire consists of 130,000 or so distinct CDR3 sequences, with under 15% occurring once and the leading ten covering just under 8.5%. In the case of this clonotype: A much larger clone lies one base from this, so it may be a read error.

This CDR3 is 13 amino acids long. Looked up from germline, CDR1 is MNHEY and CDR2 is SVGAGI. Sequencing input: a population of CD138-negative cells sorted from bone marrow. This TCR was sampled from a donor at least 40 years old with multiple myeloma. The V and J genes are TRBV6-5 and TRBJ2-5; D gene unclear. CDR3 in amino acids: CSSSRGPFETQYF. The CDR3 DNA reads TGTTCCAGCAGTCGTGGACCGTTTGAGACCCAGTACTTC.